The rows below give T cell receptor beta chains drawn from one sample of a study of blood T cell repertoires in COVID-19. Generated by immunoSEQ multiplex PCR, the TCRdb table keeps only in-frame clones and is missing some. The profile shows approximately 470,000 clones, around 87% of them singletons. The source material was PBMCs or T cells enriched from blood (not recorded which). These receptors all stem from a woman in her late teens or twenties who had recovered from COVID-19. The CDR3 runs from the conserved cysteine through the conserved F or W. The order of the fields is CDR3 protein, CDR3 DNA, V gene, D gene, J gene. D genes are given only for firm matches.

CDR3aa: CASSFTGNSYEQYF; CDR3nt: TGTGCCAGCAGCTTCACAGGGAACTCCTACGAGCAGTACTTC; v_gene: TRBV5-6; d_gene: .; j_gene: TRBJ2-7
CDR3aa: CAISGEGQRGYTF; CDR3nt: TGTGCCATCAGTGGCGAGGGCCAGAGGGGCTACACCTTC; v_gene: TRBV10-3; d_gene: .; j_gene: TRBJ1-2
CDR3aa: CASSIQGAGNTIYF; CDR3nt: TGTGCCAGTAGTATCCAGGGCGCTGGAAACACCATATATTTT; v_gene: TRBV19; d_gene: .; j_gene: TRBJ1-3
CDR3aa: CASSLAEGTPQHF; CDR3nt: TGTGCCAGCAGTTTAGCAGAGGGAACGCCCCAGCATTTT; v_gene: TRBV12-3/TRBV12-4; d_gene: .; j_gene: TRBJ1-5
CDR3aa: CASSLPGQSGELFF; CDR3nt: TGTGCCAGCAGCTTACCGGGACAGAGCGGGGAGCTGTTTTTT; v_gene: TRBV5-4; d_gene: TRBD1; j_gene: TRBJ2-2
CDR3aa: CASRAGINGYTF; CDR3nt: TGTGCCAGCAGGGCAGGGATAAATGGCTACACCTTC; v_gene: TRBV6-5; d_gene: .; j_gene: TRBJ1-2
CDR3aa: CASLRTAGISNQPQHF; CDR3nt: TGCGCCAGCCTTAGGACAGCAGGGATTAGCAATCAGCCCCAGCATTTT; v_gene: TRBV5-1; d_gene: .; j_gene: TRBJ1-5
CDR3aa: CASGLVPKEEPTHSGANVLTF; CDR3nt: TGTGCTAGTGGTTTGGTACCGAAGGAGGAACCGACCCACTCTGGGGCCAACGTCCTGACTTTC; v_gene: TRBV12-5; d_gene: .; j_gene: TRBJ2-6
CDR3aa: CSASSGANNEQFF; CDR3nt: TGCAGTGCAAGTAGTGGAGCGAACAATGAGCAGTTCTTC; v_gene: TRBV20-1; d_gene: .; j_gene: TRBJ2-1
CDR3aa: CASSESRTGGSYYEQYF; CDR3nt: TGCGCCAGCAGTGAGTCCCGGACAGGGGGCTCCTACTACGAGCAGTACTTC; v_gene: TRBV10-1; d_gene: TRBD1; j_gene: TRBJ2-7
CDR3aa: CASTFSGNQPQHF; CDR3nt: TGTGCCAGTACATTTAGTGGCAATCAGCCCCAGCATTTT; v_gene: TRBV19; d_gene: .; j_gene: TRBJ1-5
CDR3aa: CASSLIQGADTQYF; CDR3nt: TGTGCCAGCAGTTTGATCCAGGGGGCAGATACGCAGTATTTT; v_gene: TRBV2; d_gene: TRBD1; j_gene: TRBJ2-3
CDR3aa: CASSLREAGAYTDTQYF; CDR3nt: TGTGCCAGCAGCTTAAGGGAGGCGGGGGCCTACACAGATACGCAGTATTTT; v_gene: TRBV7-2; d_gene: .; j_gene: TRBJ2-3